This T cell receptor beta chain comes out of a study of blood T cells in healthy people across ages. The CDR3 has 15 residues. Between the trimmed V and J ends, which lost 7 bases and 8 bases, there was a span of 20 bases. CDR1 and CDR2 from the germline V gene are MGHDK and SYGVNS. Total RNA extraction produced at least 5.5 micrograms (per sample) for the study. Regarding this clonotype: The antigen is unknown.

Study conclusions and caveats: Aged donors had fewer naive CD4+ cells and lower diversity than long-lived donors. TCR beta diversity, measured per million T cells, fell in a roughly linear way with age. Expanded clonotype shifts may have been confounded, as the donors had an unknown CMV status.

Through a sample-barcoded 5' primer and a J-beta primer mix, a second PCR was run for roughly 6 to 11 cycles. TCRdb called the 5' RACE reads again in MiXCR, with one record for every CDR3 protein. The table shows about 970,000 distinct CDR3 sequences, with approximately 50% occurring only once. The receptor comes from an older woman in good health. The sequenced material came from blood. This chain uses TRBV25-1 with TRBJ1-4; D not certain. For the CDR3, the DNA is TGTGCCAGCACCGGGTTGGAACTATACCCAGAAAAACTGTTTTTT. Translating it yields CASTGLELYPEKLFF.